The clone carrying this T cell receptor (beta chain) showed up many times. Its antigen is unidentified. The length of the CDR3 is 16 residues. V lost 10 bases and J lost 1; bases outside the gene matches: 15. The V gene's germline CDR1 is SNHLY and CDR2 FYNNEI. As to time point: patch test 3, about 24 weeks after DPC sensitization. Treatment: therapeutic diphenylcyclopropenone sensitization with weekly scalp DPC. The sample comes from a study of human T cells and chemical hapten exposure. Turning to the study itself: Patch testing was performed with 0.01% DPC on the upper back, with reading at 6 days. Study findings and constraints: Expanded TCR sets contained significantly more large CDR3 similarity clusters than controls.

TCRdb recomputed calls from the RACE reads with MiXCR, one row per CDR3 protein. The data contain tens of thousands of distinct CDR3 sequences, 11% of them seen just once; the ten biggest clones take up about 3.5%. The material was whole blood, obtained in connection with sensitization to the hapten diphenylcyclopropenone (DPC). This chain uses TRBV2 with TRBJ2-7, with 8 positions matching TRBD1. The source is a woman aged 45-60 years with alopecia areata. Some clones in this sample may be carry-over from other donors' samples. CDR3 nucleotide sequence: TGTGCCACCAGGACAGGGCTCGGATCCCCGTCCTACGAGCAGTACTTC. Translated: CATRTGLGSPSYEQYF.